This passage covers 28 T cell receptor beta chains from one sample sequenced in a study of cytomegalovirus exposure and HLA in healthy donors. Use of 60 Vbeta and 13 Jbeta primers characterized the PCR. Assay used: immunoSEQ multiplex PCR; TCRdb lists only in-frame clones, some missing. Of 130,000 or so clones in the sample, 75% to 85% are singletons; the top ten hold under 2%. The sample was PBMCs. Every receptor here comes from a female donor in good health and CMV-seropositive.

This rearrangement joins TRBV18 to TRBJ1-1, with D perhaps TRBD1 (6 bases). Germline V gene sequence: CDR1 KGHSH, CDR2 LQKENI. Trimming removed 4 bases at V and 0 bases at J, with 12 bases between. This CDR3 spans 15 amino acids. DNA of the CDR3: TGTGCCAGCTCACGGGACATAAACATGAACACTGAAGCTTTCTTT. Amino acid sequence: CASSRDINMNTEAFF.

A few counts support this clone. This chain uses TRBV5-1 with TRBJ2-3; 8 positions match TRBD2. Germline V gene lookup returns CDR1 SGHRS and CDR2 YFSETQ. The junction had 4 bases not matched to a gene; V was cut back by 4 bases and J by 3 bases. The CDR3 is 14 residues long. The CDR3 region is CASSETSGTDTQYF. The CDR3 DNA reads as TGCGCCAGCAGCGAAACTAGCGGAACAGATACGCAGTATTTT.

This chain links TRBV5-4 with TRBJ2-1; TRBD2 aligns across 8 bases. CDR1 is SGHNT and CDR2 is YYREEE in the germline V gene (reference sequence). The CDR3 has 14 residues. Germline trimming cut 3 bases from V and 7 bases from J; bases unmatched to any gene: 6. For the CDR3, the DNA is TGTGCCAGCAGCTCGAAGACTAGCGTAAATGAGCAGTTCTTC. Protein: CASSSKTSVNEQFF.

This chain joins TRBV5-1 and TRBJ2-7, with 11 positions matching TRBD2. This CDR3 spans 16 amino acids. Germline assignment: CDR1 SGHRS and CDR2 YFSETQ. J was trimmed by 6 bases and V by 0 bases; bases with no gene match: 8. The CDR3 bases are TGCGCCAGCAGCTTGGCCGGGACTAGCGGCAATAGCGAGCAGTACTTC. Translated, it gives CASSLAGTSGNSEQYF. Together with reference TRBV5-1 and TRBJ2-7, the CDR3 gives the full variable domain: KAGVTQTPRYLIKTRGQQVTLSCSPISGHRSVSWYQQTPGQGLQFLFEYFSETQRNKGNFPGRFSGRQFSNSRSEMNVSTLELGDSALYLCASSLAGTSGNSEQYFGPGTRLTVT.

V usage is TRBV5-6 and J usage is TRBJ1-2; D might be TRBD1 (5 bases). The CDR3 is made up of 13 amino acids. V was shortened by 5 bases and J by 4 bases, with 12 bases between the two germline ends. Per the germline V gene, CDR1 is SGHDT and CDR2 is YYEEEE. This CDR3 is CASRLREVYGYTF. The CDR3 region has the DNA TGTGCCAGCAGACTCAGGGAGGTCTATGGCTACACCTTC.

The chain carries TRBV6-1 and TRBJ2-7, with D unclear. This CDR3 has 13 residues. Trimming took off 2 bases at V and 4 bases at J, with 9 bases between the two ends. Germline CDR1 and CDR2: MNHNS and SASEGT. The CDR3 coding sequence is TGTGCCAGCAGTGAAAGCCAAAAGTACGAGCAGTACTTC. Amino acids: CASSESQKYEQYF.

The chain recombines TRBV4-2 with TRBJ2-5; 10 bases match TRBD2. V lost 2 bases and J lost 2; bases outside the gene matches: 5. The CDR3 spans 16 residues. Germline V CDR1 and CDR2: LGHNA, YNFKEQ. As DNA, the CDR3 is TGTGCCAGCAGCCAACCGCCAGCGGGAGGGCAAGAGACCCAGTACTTC. Encoded protein: CASSQPPAGGQETQYF.

This chain uses TRBV6-6 with TRBJ1-4; D possibly corresponds to TRBD1 (6 bases). CDR3 length equals 16 residues. Germline lookup yields CDR1 MNHNY and CDR2 SVGAGI (reference sequence). Deletions cut 2 bases from V and 2 bases from J, with 12 bases between. The CDR3 sequence: CASSYTGQFTNEKLFF. In DNA form, the CDR3 reads TGTGCCAGCAGTTACACGGGACAATTCACTAATGAAAAACTGTTTTTT.

This rearrangement joins TRBV5-5 to TRBJ2-3; 10 bases are a match to TRBD2. The CDR3 is 16 amino acids. Looked up from germline, CDR1 is SGHKS and CDR2 is YYEKEE (reference sequence). The trim removed 4 bases at V and 2 bases at J, leaving 7 bases unmatched. CDR3 in amino acids: CASSPTGTSATDTQYF. Here the CDR3 DNA reads TGTGCCAGCAGCCCAACCGGGACTAGCGCCACAGATACGCAGTATTTT.

The genes are TRBV21-1 and TRBJ1-5; the table's D call TRBD1 went unverified against the DNA. TRBV21-1 is designated a pseudogene. The CDR3 sequence is 16 residues long. The CDR3 reads CASSKARDRRNQPQHF. Written as DNA, the CDR3 is TGTGCCAGCAGCAAAGCGAGGGACAGGCGCAATCAGCCCCAGCATTTT.

The rearrangement joins TRBV9 to TRBJ2-1; 12 bases align to TRBD2. Germline V gene data show CDR1 as SGDLS and CDR2 as YYNGEE. The trim removed 3 bases at V and 7 bases at J, leaving 5 bases unmatched. The CDR3 totals 15 residues. The CDR3 loop reads CASSARLAGDNEQFF. CDR3 coding DNA: TGTGCCAGCAGCGCAAGACTAGCGGGAGATAATGAGCAGTTCTTC.

This chain connects TRBV14 to TRBJ1-3, with D possibly matching TRBD1 (6 bases). The germline V gene has CDR1 SGHDN and CDR2 FVKESK. Trimming shortened V by 4 bases and J by 4 bases, and 8 bases separated the two germline ends. The CDR3 consists of 13 residues. Here the CDR3 reads CASSLGQGNTIYF. The CDR3 nucleotides are TGTGCCAGCAGCCTCGGACAGGGAAACACCATATATTTT.

The chain has TRBV11-2 and TRBJ2-3; D call uncertain. CDR1 is SGHAT and CDR2 is FQNNGV in the germline V gene. The V and J ends lost 2 bases and 5 bases respectively, with 14 bases between them. This CDR3 contains 15 residues. Written as DNA, the CDR3 is TGTGCCAGCAGCTTACTGGTCTTGGCGGTAGATACGCAGTATTTT. It encodes CASSLLVLAVDTQYF.

The V and J genes are TRBV6-5 and TRBJ2-3, with 7 bases identical to TRBD2. The CDR3 totals 14 residues. V lost 6 bases and J lost 1; bases outside the gene matches: 4. Germline assignment: CDR1 MNHEY and CDR2 SVGAGI. CDR3 sequence (DNA): TGTGCCAGCAGCCTTGGGAGGGGCACAGATACGCAGTATTTT. It is translated as CASSLGRGTDTQYF.

A few counts support this clone. This chain joins TRBV5-8 and TRBJ2-4; TRBD2 matches at 10 bases. V was pared by 4 bases and J by 12 bases, with 10 bases of the junction left unmatched. The CDR3 runs 14 residues. From germline, CDR1 is SGHTS and CDR2 YDEGEE. The CDR3 DNA reads TGTGCCAGCAGCAGCGGGGGGGCTCTAGGTACTCAGTACTTC. Translating it yields CASSSGGALGTQYF.

This chain connects TRBV28 to TRBJ2-6; a possible D gene is TRBD1 (7 bases). With 8 bases removed from V and 4 bases from J, the gap between germline ends came to 15 bases. CDR1 and CDR2 (germline): MDHEN, SYDVKM. This CDR3 is built from 15 residues. The CDR3 DNA is TGTGCCAGCCGAACAGGGGCGGGAGGGGCCAACGTCCTGACTTTC. It yields the protein CASRTGAGGANVLTF.

The J gene is TRBJ2-4, the V gene TRBV15, with D possibly matching TRBD1 (5 bases). The germline V and J ends were trimmed by 4 bases and 2 bases, with 12 bases remaining between them. This CDR3 has 15 residues. Germline-derived CDR1 and CDR2 are LNHNV and YYDKDF (reference sequence). The CDR3 DNA sequence: TGTGCCACCAGCAAGCAGGGCCCCACCAAAAACATTCAGTACTTC. Its translation: CATSKQGPTKNIQYF.

This chain joins TRBV7-3 and TRBJ2-7, with a tentative D call TRBD1 (6 bases). Germline values: CDR1 SGHTA, CDR2 FQGTGA. The CDR3 spans 13 residues. Trimming cost V 5 bases and J 1 base, with 9 bases left between them. The chain's CDR3 is CASSQGGSYEQYF. The CDR3 coding sequence is TGTGCCAGCAGCCAAGGGGGTTCCTACGAGCAGTACTTC.

The chain combines TRBV19 with TRBJ2-3; D not certain. The ends were cut back, 5 bases at V and 1 base at J, with 13 bases in the middle. This CDR3 has 15 residues. Germline CDR1 reads LNHDA; CDR2 reads SQIVND (reference sequence). CDR3 residues: CASSLPREGTDTQYF. CDR3 DNA sequence: TGTGCCAGTAGTCTCCCCCGCGAGGGCACAGATACGCAGTATTTT.

The V call is TRBV19, the J call TRBJ2-2; maybe TRBD1 (5 bases). Germline V gene lookup returns CDR1 LNHDA and CDR2 SQIVND (reference sequence). The V end was cut by 5 bases, the J end by 0 bases, with 13 bases between. The CDR3 spans 16 residues. The CDR3, as DNA: TGTGCCAGTAGTGGCGACAGTTACTCGAACACCGGGGAGCTGTTTTTT. It codes for CASSGDSYSNTGELFF.

This clone appeared once. This chain connects TRBV29-1 to TRBJ2-3; 15 nucleotides line up with TRBD2. V lost 6 bases to trimming and J lost 5 bases; unmatched junction nucleotides: 6. The CDR3 sequence is 15 residues long. Germline assignment: CDR1 SQVTM and CDR2 ANQGSEA. The CDR3, as DNA: TGCAGCGTGGAACCGGGACTAGCGGGAGGAGATACGCAGTATTTT. Its protein product is CSVEPGLAGGDTQYF.

The V and J genes are TRBV9 and TRBJ1-1; D perhaps matches TRBD1 (6 bases). V was shortened by 0 bases and J by 8 bases, with 14 bases between the two germline ends. Per germline, CDR1 SGDLS and CDR2 YYNGEE. The CDR3 totals 14 residues. This chain's CDR3 is CASSVGFQGLEAFF. The CDR3 region has the DNA TGTGCCAGCAGCGTAGGATTCCAGGGGCTCGAAGCTTTCTTT.

This clone was counted a few times. The gene calls are TRBV7-9 and TRBJ2-3; D may be TRBD2 (6 bases). Deletions cut 4 bases from V and 0 bases from J, with 14 bases between. This CDR3 has 16 amino acids. Looked up from germline, CDR1 is SEHNR and CDR2 is FQNEAQ (reference sequence). CDR3 in DNA: TGTGCCAGCAGCTCCATAGCGGAGAGTAGCACAGATACGCAGTATTTT. Its protein product is CASSSIAESSTDTQYF.

The gene calls are TRBV7-9 and TRBJ1-1; D unclear. Germline CDR1 reads SEHNR; CDR2 reads FQNEAQ (reference sequence). The CDR3 totals 12 residues. V lost 2 bases, J lost 11 bases, and 12 bases lay in between. This chain's CDR3 is CASSLLAAGAFF. The CDR3 nucleotides read TGTGCCAGCAGCTTATTAGCGGCTGGGGCTTTCTTT.

With regard to this clone: At one end the junction does not follow the germline gene, possibly because of a read error. CDR3 sequence reads: CSVEGDTANYGCTF. In DNA form, the CDR3 reads TGCAGCGTTGAAGGGGACACAGCTAACTATGGCTGCACCTTC. V is TRBV29-1 and J is TRBJ1-2, with TRBD1 as a possible D gene (6 bases). This CDR3 is built from 14 residues. Germline V gives CDR1 SQVTM, CDR2 ANQGSEA.

This rearrangement joins TRBV28 to TRBJ1-5, with TRBD1 identical over 9 bases. With V trimmed by 5 bases and J by 2 bases, 7 bases remained unmatched. This CDR3 comprises 16 residues. Per the germline V gene, CDR1 is MDHEN and CDR2 is SYDVKM. DNA for the CDR3: TGTGCCAGCAGTCCCCGGACAGGGGTGGGCAATCAGCCCCAGCATTTT. Translating gives CASSPRTGVGNQPQHF.

This chain joins TRBV5-6 and TRBJ1-5; the match to TRBD1 covers 7 bases. Trimming at V came to 4 bases and at J to 0 bases, leaving 7 bases not matched to a gene. The CDR3 is made up of 16 amino acids. Germline V gene data show CDR1 as SGHDT and CDR2 as YYEEEE. This CDR3 is CASSLTGSYSNQPQHF. CDR3 nucleotide sequence: TGTGCCAGCAGCCTGACAGGGTCCTATAGCAATCAGCCCCAGCATTTT.

Details on this clone: Germline is not matched at one junction end, which may reflect a read error. This chain uses TRBV2 with TRBJ2-7; 7 bases line up with TRBD1. Germline CDR1 reads SNHLY; CDR2 reads FYNNEI. The CDR3 is made up of 16 amino acids. The CDR3 loop is CAGSEEGTAISYEQYF. CDR3 DNA sequence: TGTGCCGGCAGTGAAGAAGGGACAGCGATATCTTACGAGCAGTACTTC.